A selection of T cell receptor beta chains follows, all from one sample in a study of identical twins. TCRdb independently ran MiXCR on the 5' RACE reads; one entry per CDR3 protein. The table shows some 1,700,000 distinct CDR3 sequences, with less than 35% occurring only once. The sample comprised cord blood. These receptors were obtained from a newborn girl in good health. The CDR3 runs from the conserved cysteine through the conserved F or W. Each record gives: clone size, D gene, V gene, J gene, CDR3 protein, CDR3 DNA. A D gene is named only where the DNA matches it firmly. Clone size is not always given. Where it is, it says once, few, many or a class for expanded clones.

>few|NA|TRBV6-1|TRBJ1-4
CASSAGFEEKLFF
TGTGCCAGCAGTGCAGGGTTTGAGGAAAAACTGTTTTTT
>NA|TRBD2|TRBV7-9|TRBJ2-1
CASSLGDVAGPYINEQFF
TGTGCCAGCAGCTTGGGAGACGTAGCGGGGCCCTATATTAATGAGCAGTTCTTC
>NA|TRBD2|TRBV5-1|TRBJ2-3
CASSLSPTGLVGGRDTQYF
TGCGCCAGCAGCTTGAGTCCGACGGGACTAGTGGGGGGCCGAGATACGCAGTATTTT
>NA|TRBD1|TRBV7-9|TRBJ1-4
CASSLGGTGAFATNEKLFF
TGTGCCAGCAGCTTAGGAGGGACAGGGGCCTTCGCAACTAATGAAAAACTGTTTTTT
>NA|NA|TRBV24-1|TRBJ2-3
CATRGQRTDTHYF
TGTGCCACCAGAGGACAACGGACAGATACGCACTATTTT
>NA|NA|TRBV7-2|TRBJ2-1
CASSLGYYEQFF
TGTGCCAGCAGCTTAGGGTATTACGAGCAGTTCTTC
>few|TRBD1|TRBV7-9|TRBJ2-7
CASSLLIGQGFYEQYF
TGTGCCAGCAGCTTATTGATCGGACAGGGGTTCTACGAGCAGTACTTC
>few|NA|TRBV6-1|TRBJ2-7
CASTIRGWQYF
TGTGCCAGCACCATACGGGGGTGGCAGTACTTC
>few|NA|TRBV7-9|TRBJ2-3
CASSLFMGGRISTDTQYF
TGTGCCAGCAGCTTATTCATGGGGGGGCGAATAAGCACAGATACGCAGTATTTT
>NA|NA|TRBV19|TRBJ1-1
CASSPNSENTEAFF
TGTGCCAGTAGTCCCAATAGCGAGAACACTGAAGCTTTCTTT
>few|NA|TRBV21-1|TRBJ2-7
CASSHRENEQYF
TGTGCCAGCAGCCACAGGGAAAACGAGCAGTACTTC
>few|NA|TRBV7-2|TRBJ2-3
CASSSLAHSTDTQYF
TGTGCCAGCAGCTCGCTAGCCCACAGCACAGATACGCAGTATTTT
>few|NA|TRBV20-1|TRBJ2-5
CSARGHTETQYF
TGCAGTGCTAGAGGGCATACAGAGACCCAGTACTTC
>NA|TRBD1|TRBV2|TRBJ2-3
CASRMGQGRTDTQYF
TGTGCCAGCAGGATGGGACAGGGGAGAACAGATACGCAGTATTTT
>NA|NA|TRBV6-6|TRBJ1-1
CASIPGRVNTEAFF
TGTGCCAGCATACCGGGCCGCGTGAACACTGAAGCTTTCTTT
>NA|TRBD2|TRBV7-9|TRBJ2-1
CAGSETVFRLAGYNEQFF
TGTGCCGGCAGCGAAACGGTTTTCCGACTAGCGGGATACAATGAGCAGTTCTTC
>few|NA|TRBV13|TRBJ2-5
CASTTYNQETQYF
TGTGCCAGCACCACCTATAACCAAGAGACCCAGTACTTC
>NA|TRBD1|TRBV20-1|TRBJ2-5
CSPRDREVEETQYF
TGCAGTCCGAGGGACAGGGAGGTGGAGGAGACCCAGTACTTC
>NA|NA|TRBV5-1|TRBJ1-4
CASSLTNPRVGDEKLFF
TGCGCCAGCAGCTTGACGAATCCCAGGGTGGGCGATGAAAAACTGTTTTTT
>many|NA|TRBV24-1|TRBJ1-2
CATSDSAGAANYGYTF
TGTGCCACCAGTGATTCAGCAGGGGCAGCTAACTATGGCTACACCTTC
>NA|NA|TRBV20-1|TRBJ1-1
CSASDSSTANTEAFF
TGCAGTGCTAGTGACTCCTCGACCGCGAACACTGAAGCTTTCTTT
>NA|TRBD1|TRBV3-1|TRBJ2-7
CASSQDWDSSYEQYF
TGTGCCAGCAGCCAAGACTGGGACAGCTCCTACGAGCAGTACTTC
>few|NA|TRBV4-2|TRBJ2-7
CASSRLTGRSSYEQYF
TGTGCCAGCAGCCGCCTTACGGGACGGTCCTCCTACGAGCAGTACTTC
>NA|TRBD2|TRBV28|TRBJ2-3
CASSLPAGPITGTQYF
TGTGCCAGCAGTTTACCAGCGGGACCAATCACAGGTACGCAGTATTTT
>NA|NA|TRBV6-5|TRBJ2-7
CASSPPGSAYEQYF
TGTGCCAGCAGTCCTCCAGGGAGCGCGTACGAGCAGTACTTC
>NA|NA|TRBV20-1|TRBJ2-7
CSVDGQSYEQYF
TGCAGTGTCGACGGACAGTCCTACGAGCAGTACTTC
>many|NA|TRBV3-1|TRBJ2-1
CASSQGRVNEQFF
TGTGCCAGCAGCCAAGGTCGGGTAAATGAGCAGTTCTTC
>few|NA|TRBV25-1|TRBJ2-7
CASKGSEQYF
TGTGCCAGCAAAGGGTCCGAGCAGTACTTC
>NA|NA|TRBV2|TRBJ2-2
CASVLHRATGELFF
TGTGCCAGCGTCCTACACAGGGCCACCGGGGAGCTGTTTTTT
>NA|NA|TRBV7-9|TRBJ1-4
CASSVAWTARDEKLFF
TGTGCCAGCAGCGTCGCCTGGACAGCGAGGGATGAAAAACTGTTTTTT
>few|NA|TRBV4-1|TRBJ2-4
CASSQEAGGDIQYF
TGCGCCAGCAGCCAAGAAGCAGGGGGGGACATTCAGTACTTC
>NA|NA|TRBV9|TRBJ2-3
CASSVGVHPTTDTQYF
TGTGCCAGCAGCGTAGGAGTTCATCCAACTACAGATACGCAGTATTTT
>many|NA|TRBV10-3|TRBJ2-7
CAISESYNYEQYF
TGTGCCATCAGTGAGTCTTACAACTACGAGCAGTACTTC
>NA|NA|TRBV20-1|TRBJ2-1
CSAPRAKGSSYNEQFF
TGCAGTGCCCCAAGAGCTAAGGGCAGCTCCTACAATGAGCAGTTCTTC
>NA|NA|TRBV12-3/TRBV12-4|TRBJ2-1
CASSTSELSSYNEQFF
TGTGCCAGCAGTACGTCCGAGCTCAGCTCCTACAATGAGCAGTTCTTC
>NA|NA|TRBV3-1|TRBJ2-7
CASSQDGIWGRTSEQYF
TGTGCCAGCAGCCAAGATGGAATCTGGGGGCGAACTAGCGAGCAGTACTTC
>NA|NA|TRBV28|TRBJ2-7
CACSPLPGDGYGQYF
TGTGCCTGCAGCCCACTCCCCGGAGACGGCTACGGGCAGTACTTC
>few|TRBD1|TRBV7-9|TRBJ1-2
CASSFVTGVSNYGYTF
TGTGCCAGCAGCTTCGTCACAGGGGTTTCTAACTATGGCTACACCTTC
>few|NA|TRBV20-1|TRBJ1-5
CSASHQGLGGQPQHF
TGCAGTGCTAGCCACCAGGGCCTCGGCGGTCAGCCCCAGCATTTT
>NA|NA|TRBV27|TRBJ2-7
CASSLSGGGREQYF
TGTGCCAGCAGTTTATCCGGTGGGGGGCGCGAGCAGTACTTC
>few|TRBD2|TRBV11-2|TRBJ2-3
CASSFLLAGGAADTQYF
TGTGCCAGCAGCTTCCTACTAGCGGGAGGGGCGGCAGATACGCAGTATTTT
>few|NA|TRBV7-9|TRBJ2-5
CASSSNGGIQETQYF
TGTGCCAGCAGCTCGAATGGCGGGATCCAAGAGACCCAGTACTTC
>few|NA|TRBV15|TRBJ2-7
CANPDSSYEQYF
TGTGCCAACCCGGACTCGTCCTACGAGCAGTACTTC
>NA|NA|TRBV11-2|TRBJ2-5
CASSLDLLVLEQYF
TGTGCCAGCAGCTTAGATCTACTGGTTCTTGAGCAGTACTTC
>NA|TRBD1|TRBV20-1|TRBJ2-1
CSAETRDRTYNEQFF
TGCAGTGCTGAGACCCGGGACAGGACCTACAATGAGCAGTTCTTC
>NA|TRBD1|TRBV6-2/TRBV6-3|TRBJ2-3
CASSYSAGQGSTDTQYF
TGTGCCAGCAGTTACTCGGCGGGACAGGGAAGCACAGATACGCAGTATTTT